Listed here are 29 T cell receptor beta chains from one sample, sequenced in a study of blood T cell repertoires in COVID-19. Measured with immunoSEQ multiplex PCR; TCRdb has only the in-frame clones, and not every one. The data show 120,000 to 150,000 clones, approximately 87% seen once. Material: peripheral blood. Receptors originate from a woman aged 40 to 49 with acute or convalescent COVID-19.

This chain links TRBV25-1 with TRBJ1-2; 10 bases line up with TRBD1. Germline trimming cut 3 bases from V and 6 bases from J; bases unmatched to any gene: 4. Germline CDR1 and CDR2: MGHDK and SYGVNS. This CDR3 has 14 residues. The CDR3 DNA sequence: TGTGCCAGCAGTGAGTTCGGACAGGGGGATGGCTACACCTTC. Translation: CASSEFGQGDGYTF.

The CDR3 nucleotides are TGCGCCAGCAGCCCGGACAGGGTACTGGACGGGGAGCTGTTTTTT. Protein product: CASSPDRVLDGELFF. The chain employs TRBV5-1 and TRBJ2-2; 8 bases map to TRBD1. Germline CDR1 reads SGHRS; CDR2 reads YFSETQ. V trimming: 4 bases; J trimming: 7 bases; junction bases outside the gene matches: 9. CDR3 length: 15 amino acids.

CDR3 nucleotide sequence: TGTGCCAGCACCTCGGGACAGACGAACACTGAAGCTTTCTTT. Protein: CASTSGQTNTEAFF. J is TRBJ1-1 and V is TRBV28; 7 nucleotides align to TRBD1. Trimming at V came to 7 bases and at J to 1 base, leaving 6 bases not matched to a gene. The CDR3 is 14 residues long. Germline-derived CDR1 and CDR2 are MDHEN and SYDVKM.

This sequence joins TRBV7-2 and TRBJ1-1, with D maybe TRBD1 (6 bases). The V end was cut by 3 bases, the J end by 3 bases, with 14 bases between. CDR3 length: 15 amino acids. Germline CDR1 SGHTA, CDR2 FQGNSA. The chain's CDR3 is CASSFRGGADTEAFF. In DNA form, the CDR3 reads TGTGCCAGCAGCTTTAGGGGGGGCGCGGACACTGAAGCTTTCTTT.

The chain recombines TRBV4-1 with TRBJ2-1, with 8 bases aligning to TRBD1. The CDR3 sequence is 14 residues long. V lost 5 bases and J lost 8; bases outside the gene matches: 8. Germline V gene lookup returns CDR1 MGHRA and CDR2 YSYEKL. CDR3 in amino acids: CASSKRTGWDEQFF. For the CDR3, the DNA is TGCGCCAGCAGCAAACGGACAGGGTGGGATGAGCAGTTCTTC.

V usage is TRBV14 and J usage is TRBJ1-4; D is unresolved. This CDR3 has 13 residues. Germline V lookup: CDR1 SGHDN, CDR2 FVKESK. Trimming stripped 4 bases from V and 8 bases from J, with 11 bases between. DNA for the CDR3: TGTGCCAGCAGCCTTACCTCGGTGGAAAAACTGTTTTTT. Translating gives CASSLTSVEKLFF.

The chain carries TRBV27 and TRBJ2-1; a weak D match, TRBD1 (6 bases). V shed 0 bases and J shed 4 bases, with 10 bases lying between them. Germline V gene data show CDR1 as MNHEY and CDR2 as SMNVEV (reference sequence). The CDR3 extends over 15 amino acids. For the CDR3, the DNA is TGTGCCAGCAGTTTATCCCGGGACACTTACAATGAGCAGTTCTTC. It specifies CASSLSRDTYNEQFF.

The chain combines TRBV7-9 with TRBJ2-1; D may be TRBD2 (5 bases). Trimming shortened V by 5 bases and J by 5 bases, and 16 bases separated the two germline ends. CDR1 is SEHNR, CDR2 FQNEAQ, per germline (reference sequence). The CDR3 spans 15 residues. The CDR3 coding sequence is TGTGCCAGCAGCCATGTAACTAGAATTCACAATGAGCAGTTCTTC. Its translation: CASSHVTRIHNEQFF.

V is TRBV21-1 and J is TRBJ1-1. TRBV21-1 is labeled a pseudogene. The CDR3 covers 13 residues. The CDR3 here is CASSNRENTEAFF. CDR3 coding DNA: TGTGCCAGCAGCAACCGGGAGAACACTGAAGCTTTCTTT.

The V and J genes are TRBV29-1 and TRBJ2-7; 8 bases line up with TRBD2. This CDR3 is built from 13 residues. The junction had 4 bases not matched to a gene; V was cut back by 6 bases and J by 0 bases. Looked up from germline, CDR1 is SQVTM and CDR2 is ANQGSEA. The CDR3 region has the DNA TGCAGCGTCCTTAGCGGGAACTCCTACGAGCAGTACTTC. Amino acid sequence: CSVLSGNSYEQYF.

The chain recombines TRBV28 with TRBJ1-2, with D possibly matching TRBD1 (5 bases). The ends were cut back, 6 bases at V and 0 bases at J, with 14 bases in the middle. From germline, CDR1 is MDHEN and CDR2 SYDVKM. CDR3 length: 15 amino acids. CDR3 nucleotide sequence: TGTGCCAGCAGCCCCTGGGGCGAGACTAACTATGGCTACACCTTC. This translates into CASSPWGETNYGYTF.

This chain joins TRBV6-6 and TRBJ1-2; 9 bases are shared with TRBD1. There are 15 residues in the CDR3. The germline V gene encodes CDR1 MNHNY and CDR2 SVGAGI (reference sequence). The V and J ends lost 6 bases and 6 bases, in that order; junction bases with no gene match: 11. CDR3 amino acids: CASRPAGTGLNGYTF. The CDR3 DNA reads as TGTGCCAGCAGACCCGCGGGGACAGGGCTAAATGGCTACACCTTC.

The gene calls are TRBV9 and TRBJ1-2; 7 nucleotides match TRBD1. The CDR3 extends over 16 amino acids. Trimming at V came to 5 bases and at J to 1 base, leaving 11 bases not matched to a gene. CDR1 and CDR2 from the germline V gene are SGDLS and YYNGEE. This chain's CDR3 is CASSPSGTAINYGYTF. The CDR3 region has the DNA TGTGCCAGCAGTCCTTCCGGGACAGCTATTAACTATGGCTACACCTTC.

This clone has just one count. This rearrangement joins TRBV7-9 to TRBJ2-4, with 12 bases matching TRBD2. J gave up 0 bases and V 5 bases, and 8 bases lay outside the gene matches. CDR3 length equals 18 residues. Germline CDR1 and CDR2: SEHNR and FQNEAQ (reference sequence). CDR3 sequence reads: CASSPPLAGGLAKNIQYF. CDR3 DNA: TGTGCCAGCAGCCCCCCCCTAGCGGGGGGGCTAGCCAAAAACATTCAGTACTTC.

The V call is TRBV27, the J call TRBJ2-1; 8 nucleotides align to TRBD2. This CDR3 has 13 amino acids. Per the germline V gene, CDR1 is MNHEY and CDR2 is SMNVEV (reference sequence). V trimming: 8 bases; J trimming: 4 bases; junction bases outside the gene matches: 4. The CDR3: CASRGGYYNEQFF. The CDR3 DNA reads as TGTGCCAGCCGGGGGGGCTATTACAATGAGCAGTTCTTC.

The chain employs TRBV10-3 and TRBJ2-2, with TRBD2 matching over 10 bases. J gave up 5 bases and V 8 bases, and 8 bases lay outside the gene matches. There are 15 residues in the CDR3. The germline V gene has CDR1 ENHRY and CDR2 SYGVKD. The CDR3 is CAIRPPSGRTGELFF. CDR3 DNA: TGTGCCATCCGCCCTCCTAGCGGGAGAACCGGGGAGCTGTTTTTT.

The chain is built from TRBV21-1 and TRBJ1-1; the table's TRBD1 call for D was not verified on the DNA. TRBV21-1 corresponds to a pseudogene. The CDR3 is made up of 12 amino acids. The DNA of the CDR3 is TGTGCCAGCGGGCACTTGAACACTGAAGCTTTCTTT. This translates into CASGHLNTEAFF.

This chain connects TRBV5-4 to TRBJ2-1; TRBD2 matches at 8 bases. V shed 6 bases, J shed 0 bases, and the junction held 14 bases outside the gene matches. This CDR3 region has 18 residues. Germline loops: CDR1 SGHNT, CDR2 YYREEE (reference sequence). The CDR3 DNA is TGTGCCAGCACCTCAGGAGGCGGGGGGTCGAGCTCCTACAATGAGCAGTTCTTC. Its translation: CASTSGGGGSSSYNEQFF.

The chain uses TRBV9 and TRBJ2-2, with a possible D match to TRBD1 (5 bases). Per germline, CDR1 SGDLS and CDR2 YYNGEE. Trimming took 0 bases from V and 5 from J, leaving 5 bases between them. The CDR3 has 13 residues. The CDR3 protein is CASSVEGTGELFF. The CDR3 DNA is TGTGCCAGCAGCGTAGAGGGGACCGGGGAGCTGTTTTTT.

This chain joins TRBV7-3 and TRBJ2-3, with 8 nucleotides matching TRBD2. CDR1 is SGHTA, CDR2 FQGTGA, per germline. J lost 1 base, V lost 2 bases, and 5 bases had no gene match. The CDR3 has 16 residues. The CDR3 coding sequence is TGTGCCAGCAGCTTAGGACTAGCTAGGGGCACAGATACGCAGTATTTT. Encoded protein: CASSLGLARGTDTQYF.

The chain is built from TRBV28 and TRBJ2-1; 7 nucleotides match TRBD2. This CDR3 spans 15 amino acids. With V trimmed by 4 bases and J by 8 bases, 11 bases remained unmatched. Germline assignment: CDR1 MDHEN and CDR2 SYDVKM. CDR3 in DNA: TGTGCCAGCAGTTCGCCCGGTTGGGGAGGGGATGAGCAGTTCTTC. It yields the protein CASSSPGWGGDEQFF.

The gene calls are TRBV7-2 and TRBJ2-7, with D maybe TRBD1 (6 bases). Trimming stripped 1 base from V and 7 bases from J, with 17 bases between. This CDR3 has 15 amino acids. Per the germline V gene, CDR1 is SGHTA and CDR2 is FQGNSA. DNA of the CDR3: TGTGCCAGCAGCTTAGACGGAACAGGGTCCCTAGAGCAGTACTTC. It codes for CASSLDGTGSLEQYF.

The rearrangement uses TRBV18 and TRBJ1-6, with 9 positions matching TRBD1. Per germline, CDR1 KGHSH and CDR2 LQKENI. The V gene end was trimmed by 4 bases and the J gene end by 9 bases; junction bases not matched to a gene: 7. The CDR3 contains 15 residues. CDR3 DNA sequence: TGTGCCAGCTCACTGGGACAGGGTTTTGGTTCACCCCTCCACTTT. Its translation is CASSLGQGFGSPLHF.

DNA for the CDR3: TGTGCCATCAGTGAGTCCCCACAGGGTTTGAACACTGAAGCTTTCTTT. Its protein is CAISESPQGLNTEAFF. This chain joins TRBV10-3 and TRBJ1-1, with D perhaps TRBD1 (6 bases). V shed 0 bases and J shed 0 bases, with 11 bases lying between them. CDR3 length equals 16 residues. The germline CDR1 and CDR2 sequences are ENHRY and SYGVKD.

V is TRBV10-3 and J is TRBJ1-4, with unresolved D. Germline V lookup: CDR1 ENHRY, CDR2 SYGVKD. V lost 0 bases and J lost 3, with 8 bases in between. The CDR3 loop spans 15 amino acids. In DNA, the CDR3 is TGTGCCATCAGTGAGTCACCGGCGGCTAATGAAAAACTGTTTTTT. Translated, it gives CAISESPAANEKLFF.

The chain has TRBV28 and TRBJ1-1; 7 bases agree with TRBD1. The germline V gene has CDR1 MDHEN and CDR2 SYDVKM. The V and J ends lost 7 bases and 4 bases, in that order; junction bases with no gene match: 9. The CDR3 length is 14 residues. The chain's CDR3 is CASKNSGGSTEAFF. The DNA for the CDR3 is TGTGCCAGCAAGAACTCAGGGGGAAGCACTGAAGCTTTCTTT. Together with reference TRBV28 and TRBJ1-1, the CDR3 gives the full variable domain: DVKVTQSSRYLVKRTGEKVFLECVQDMDHENMFWYRQDPGLGLRLIYFSYDVKMKEKGDIPEGYSVSREKKERFSLILESASTNQTSMYLCASKNSGGSTEAFFGQGTRLTVV.

This chain connects TRBV6-5 to TRBJ1-6, with 7 bases lining up with TRBD1. The CDR3 has 12 amino acids. The V and J ends lost 5 bases and 8 bases, in that order; junction bases with no gene match: 0. CDR1 is MNHEY and CDR2 is SVGAGI in the germline V gene. The CDR3 region has the DNA TGTGCCAGCAGTACAGGGGATTCACCCCTCCACTTT. Translating gives CASSTGDSPLHF.

This clone was seen just once. The chain carries TRBV6-5 and TRBJ2-7; 7 bases map to TRBD1. Germline trimming cut 2 bases from V and 0 bases from J; bases unmatched to any gene: 7. The germline gives CDR1 MNHEY, CDR2 SVGAGI. The CDR3 totals 16 residues. The CDR3 is CASSYVTGLASYEQYF. In DNA form, the CDR3 reads TGTGCCAGCAGTTACGTGACAGGGTTAGCCTCCTACGAGCAGTACTTC.

The V gene is TRBV28, the J gene TRBJ1-1; 12 bases line up with TRBD1. CDR3 length equals 13 residues. Germline V gene sequence: CDR1 MDHEN, CDR2 SYDVKM. V shed 8 bases and J 5 bases; nucleotides not matched to a gene: 3. As DNA, the CDR3 is TGTGCCAGCCGGGACAGGGGGCGGACTGAAGCTTTCTTT. Amino acid sequence: CASRDRGRTEAFF.